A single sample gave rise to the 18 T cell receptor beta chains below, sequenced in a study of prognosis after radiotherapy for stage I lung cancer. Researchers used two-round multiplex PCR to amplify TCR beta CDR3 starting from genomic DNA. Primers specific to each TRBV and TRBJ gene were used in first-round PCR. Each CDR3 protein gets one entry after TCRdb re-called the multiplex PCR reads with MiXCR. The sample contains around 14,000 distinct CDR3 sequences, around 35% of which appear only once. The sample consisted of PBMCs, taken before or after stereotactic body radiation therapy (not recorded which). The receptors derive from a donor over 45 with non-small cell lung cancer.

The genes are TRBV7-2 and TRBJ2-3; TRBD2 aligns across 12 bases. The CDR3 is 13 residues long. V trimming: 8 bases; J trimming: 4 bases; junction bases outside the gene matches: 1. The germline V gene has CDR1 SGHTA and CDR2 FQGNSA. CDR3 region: CASRLAGADTQYF. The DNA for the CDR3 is TGTGCCAGCCGACTAGCGGGGGCAGATACGCAGTATTTT. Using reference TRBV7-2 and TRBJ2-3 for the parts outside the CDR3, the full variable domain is GAGVSQSPSNKVTEKGKDVELRCDPISGHTALYWYRQSLGQGLEFLIYFQGNSAPDKSGLPSDRFSAERTGGSVSTLTIQRTQQEDSAVYLCASRLAGADTQYFGPGTRLTVL.

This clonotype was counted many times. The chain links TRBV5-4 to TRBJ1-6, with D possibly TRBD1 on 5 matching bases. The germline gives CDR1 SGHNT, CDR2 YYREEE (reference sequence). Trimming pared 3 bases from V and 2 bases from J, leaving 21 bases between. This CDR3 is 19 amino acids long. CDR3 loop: CASSSARGGSIPYNSPLHF. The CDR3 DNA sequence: TGTGCCAGCAGCTCCGCTCGGGGGGGATCTATCCCCTATAATTCACCCCTCCACTTT. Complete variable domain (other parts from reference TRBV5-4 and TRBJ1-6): ETGVTQSPTHLIKTRGQQVTLRCSSQSGHNTVSWYQQALGQGPQFIFQYYREEENGRGNFPPRFSGLQFPNYSSELNVNALELDDSALYLCASSSARGGSIPYNSPLHFGNGTRLTVT.

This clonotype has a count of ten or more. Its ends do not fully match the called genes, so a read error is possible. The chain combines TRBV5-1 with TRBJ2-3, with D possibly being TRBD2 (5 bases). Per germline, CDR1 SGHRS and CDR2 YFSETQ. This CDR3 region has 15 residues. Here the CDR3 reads CASSPPNSRGDTQYF. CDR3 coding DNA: TGTGCCAGCAGCCCGCCAAACTCCCGGGGAGATACGCAGTATTTT.

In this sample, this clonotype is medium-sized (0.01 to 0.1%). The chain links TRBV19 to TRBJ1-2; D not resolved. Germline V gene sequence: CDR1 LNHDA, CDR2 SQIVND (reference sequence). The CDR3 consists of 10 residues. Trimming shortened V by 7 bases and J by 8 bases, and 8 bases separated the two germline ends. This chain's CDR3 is CASKERGYTF. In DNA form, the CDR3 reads TGTGCCAGTAAGGAGCGGGGCTACACCTTC.

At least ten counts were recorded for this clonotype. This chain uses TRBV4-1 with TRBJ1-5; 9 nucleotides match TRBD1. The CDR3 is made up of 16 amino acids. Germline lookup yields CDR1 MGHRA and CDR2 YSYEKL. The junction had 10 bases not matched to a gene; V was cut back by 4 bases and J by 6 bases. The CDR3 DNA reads TGCGCCAGCAGCCGTTCCCGGGACAGGGTACCTCAGCCCCAGCATTTT. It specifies CASSRSRDRVPQPQHF.

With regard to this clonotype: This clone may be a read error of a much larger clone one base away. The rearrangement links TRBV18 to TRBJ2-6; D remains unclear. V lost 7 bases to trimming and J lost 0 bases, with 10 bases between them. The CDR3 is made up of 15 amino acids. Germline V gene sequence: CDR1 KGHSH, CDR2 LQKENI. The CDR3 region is CASLPSASGANVLTF. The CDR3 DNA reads TGTGCCAGCTTACCGAGCGCCTCTGGGGCCAACGTCCTGACTTTC.

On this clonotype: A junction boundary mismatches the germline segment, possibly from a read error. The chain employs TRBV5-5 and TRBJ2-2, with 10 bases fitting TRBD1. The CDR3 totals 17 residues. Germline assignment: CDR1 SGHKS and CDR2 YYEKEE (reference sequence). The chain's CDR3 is CTSSLAFRQGAAGELFF. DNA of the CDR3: TGTACCAGCAGCCTCGCCTTTAGACAGGGGGCGGCCGGGGAGCTGTTTTTT.

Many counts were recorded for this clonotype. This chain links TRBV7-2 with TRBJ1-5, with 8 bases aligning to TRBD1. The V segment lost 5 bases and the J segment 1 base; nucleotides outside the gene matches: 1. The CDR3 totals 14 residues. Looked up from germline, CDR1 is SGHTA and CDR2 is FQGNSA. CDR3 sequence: CASSRTGSNQPQHF. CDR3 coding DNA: TGTGCCAGCAGCCGGACAGGGAGCAATCAGCCCCAGCATTTT. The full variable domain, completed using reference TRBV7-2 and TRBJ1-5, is GAGVSQSPSNKVTEKGKDVELRCDPISGHTALYWYRQSLGQGLEFLIYFQGNSAPDKSGLPSDRFSAERTGGSVSTLTIQRTQQEDSAVYLCASSRTGSNQPQHFGDGTRLSIL.

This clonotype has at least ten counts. CDR3 in DNA: TGCAGTGCTAGTACAGGGAAAGGGACTGAAGCTTTCTTT. Its translation: CSASTGKGTEAFF. The V and J genes are TRBV20-1 and TRBJ1-1; D may be TRBD1 (6 bases). Trimming stripped 3 bases from V and 5 bases from J, with 13 bases between. The germline gives CDR1 DFQATT, CDR2 SNEGSKA (reference sequence). The CDR3 is 13 residues long.

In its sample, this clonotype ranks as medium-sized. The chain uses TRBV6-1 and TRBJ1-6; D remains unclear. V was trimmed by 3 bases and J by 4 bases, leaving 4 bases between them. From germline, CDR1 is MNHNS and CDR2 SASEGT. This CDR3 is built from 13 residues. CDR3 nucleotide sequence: TGTGCCAGCAGTGATGAATATAATTCACCCCTCCACTTT. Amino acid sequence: CASSDEYNSPLHF.

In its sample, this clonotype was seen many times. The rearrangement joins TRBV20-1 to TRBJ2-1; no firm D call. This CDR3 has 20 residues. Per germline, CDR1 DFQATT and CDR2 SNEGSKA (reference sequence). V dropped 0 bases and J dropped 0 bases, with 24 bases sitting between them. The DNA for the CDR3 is TGCAGTGCTAGAGATTCCGACCGGTGGCCGTCCTTCAGCTCCTACAATGAGCAGTTCTTC. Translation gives CSARDSDRWPSFSSYNEQFF.

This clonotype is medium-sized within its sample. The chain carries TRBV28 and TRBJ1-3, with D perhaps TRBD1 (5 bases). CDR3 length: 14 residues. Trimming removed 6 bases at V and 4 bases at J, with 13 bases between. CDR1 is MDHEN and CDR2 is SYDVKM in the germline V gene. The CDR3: CASSVGGRGNTIYF. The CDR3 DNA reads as TGTGCCAGCAGCGTCGGGGGACGGGGAAACACCATATATTTT.

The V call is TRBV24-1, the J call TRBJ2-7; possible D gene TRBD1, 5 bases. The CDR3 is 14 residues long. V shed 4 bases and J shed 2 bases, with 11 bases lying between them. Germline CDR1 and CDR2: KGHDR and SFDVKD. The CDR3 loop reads CATSEAGSPYEQYF. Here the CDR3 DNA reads TGTGCCACCAGTGAGGCAGGGTCCCCCTACGAGCAGTACTTC.

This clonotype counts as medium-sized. CDR3 loop: CASIPGTGAYNEQFF. The CDR3 nucleotides read TGTGCCAGCATCCCCGGGACGGGAGCCTACAATGAGCAGTTCTTC. The rearrangement uses TRBV28 and TRBJ2-1; tentatively, D is TRBD2 (6 bases). The CDR3 is 15 amino acids. Germline lookup yields CDR1 MDHEN and CDR2 SYDVKM. With 7 bases removed from V and 2 bases from J, the gap between germline ends came to 15 bases.

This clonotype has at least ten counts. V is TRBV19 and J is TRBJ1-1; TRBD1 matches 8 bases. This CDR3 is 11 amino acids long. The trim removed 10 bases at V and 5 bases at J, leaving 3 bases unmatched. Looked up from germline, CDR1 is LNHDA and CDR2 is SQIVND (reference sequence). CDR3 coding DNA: TGTGCCACCCAGGGGGCGACTGAAGCTTTCTTT. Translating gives CATQGATEAFF.

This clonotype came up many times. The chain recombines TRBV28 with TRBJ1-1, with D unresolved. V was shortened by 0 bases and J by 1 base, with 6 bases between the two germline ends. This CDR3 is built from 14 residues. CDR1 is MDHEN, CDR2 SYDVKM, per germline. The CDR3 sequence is CASSLWARNTEAFF. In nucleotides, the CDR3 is TGTGCCAGCAGTTTATGGGCACGGAACACTGAAGCTTTCTTT. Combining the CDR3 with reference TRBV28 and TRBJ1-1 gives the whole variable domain DVKVTQSSRYLVKRTGEKVFLECVQDMDHENMFWYRQDPGLGLRLIYFSYDVKMKEKGDIPEGYSVSREKKERFSLILESASTNQTSMYLCASSLWARNTEAFFGQGTRLTVV.

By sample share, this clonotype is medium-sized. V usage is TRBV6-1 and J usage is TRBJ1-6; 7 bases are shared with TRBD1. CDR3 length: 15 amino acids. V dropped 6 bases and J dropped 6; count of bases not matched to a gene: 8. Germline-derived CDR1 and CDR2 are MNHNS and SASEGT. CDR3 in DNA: TGTGCCAGCAGGGACAGGCGAAGCTCTAATTCACCCCTCCACTTT. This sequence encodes CASRDRRSSNSPLHF.

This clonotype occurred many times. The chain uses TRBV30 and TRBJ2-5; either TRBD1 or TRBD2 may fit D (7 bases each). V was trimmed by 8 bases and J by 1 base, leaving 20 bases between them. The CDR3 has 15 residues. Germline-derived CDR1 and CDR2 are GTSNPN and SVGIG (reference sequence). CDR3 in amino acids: CAQGGDGGLQETQYF. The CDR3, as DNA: TGTGCCCAGGGGGGGGATGGGGGGCTCCAAGAGACCCAGTACTTC.